These 23 T cell receptor beta chains originate from one sample sequenced in a study of blood T cell repertoires in COVID-19. Produced via immunoSEQ multiplex PCR; TCRdb's table is partial and in-frame only. Found here are about 69,000 clones, roughly 89% of them singletons; the top ten hold roughly 4.8%. The sequencing sample was made of peripheral blood. These receptors were taken from a man aged 45-60 years with acute or convalescent COVID-19.

The V gene is TRBV21-1, the J gene TRBJ2-5; the table's D call, TRBD2, has no DNA check behind it. TRBV21-1 is a pseudogene segment. The CDR3 loop spans 14 amino acids. The CDR3 coding sequence is TGTGCCAGCAGCATGGCGGGAGTATCGGAGACCCAGTACTTC. Amino acids: CASSMAGVSETQYF.

In DNA, the CDR3 is TGTGCCAGCTCCGCTCAGGGACTAGCTGACAATGAGCAGTTCTTC. Protein product: CASSAQGLADNEQFF. This chain joins TRBV7-8 and TRBJ2-1; TRBD2 matches at 9 bases. Germline loops: CDR1 SGHVS, CDR2 FQNEAQ. J lost 5 bases, V lost 8 bases, and 10 bases had no gene match. This CDR3 region has 15 residues.

The chain uses TRBV3-1 (or the pseudogene TRBV3-2) and TRBJ2-7; TRBD2 might be the D (5 bases). The CDR3 is 13 amino acids. Germline V CDR1 and CDR2: LGHDT, YNNKEL (reference sequence). Trimming stripped 1 base from V and 8 bases from J, with 12 bases between. Here the CDR3 DNA reads TGTGCCAGCAGCCAAGCCCCCGGGGTAAAGCAGTACTTC. Residues: CASSQAPGVKQYF.

The V call is TRBV2, the J call TRBJ1-1, with D possibly matching TRBD1 (5 bases). Germline V gene lookup returns CDR1 SNHLY and CDR2 FYNNEI. V gave up 3 bases and J gave up 5 bases, with 7 bases separating them. CDR3 length: 12 amino acids. Written as DNA, the CDR3 is TGTGCCAGCAGTGAGCCAGGGACTGAAGCTTTCTTT. Its translation: CASSEPGTEAFF.

This clone was counted a single time. The J gene is TRBJ1-1, the V gene TRBV19, with TRBD1 matching 8 bases. Trimming at V came to 4 bases and at J to 1 base, leaving 5 bases not matched to a gene. Per germline, CDR1 LNHDA and CDR2 SQIVND (reference sequence). This CDR3 spans 15 amino acids. The CDR3 nucleotides are TGTGCCAGTAGTAAACAGGGGGAGTCGAACACTGAAGCTTTCTTT. It translates to CASSKQGESNTEAFF.

V is TRBV5-6 and J is TRBJ1-2; TRBD1 matches 7 bases. In germline, CDR1 is SGHDT, CDR2 YYEEEE. Trimming removed 1 base from V and 5 bases from J; junction bases left unmatched: 5. The CDR3 extends over 14 amino acids. Here the CDR3 DNA reads TGTGCCAGCAGCTTGCGTACAGGGGAATATGGCTACACCTTC. Translated, it gives CASSLRTGEYGYTF.

This clone was recorded a few times. The gene calls are TRBV30 and TRBJ2-1, with D possibly matching TRBD2 (5 bases). The CDR3 covers 11 residues. Germline V lookup: CDR1 GTSNPN, CDR2 SVGIG (reference sequence). V was shortened by 3 bases and J by 9 bases, with 9 bases between the two germline ends. DNA for the CDR3: TGTGCCTGGAGAAAGGCGGGTGAGCAGTTCTTC. Residues: CAWRKAGEQFF.

CDR3 bases: TGTGCCAGCAGGACTAGCGGGACTATAACGGATACGCAGTATTTT. Protein: CASRTSGTITDTQYF. The chain links TRBV6-5 to TRBJ2-3; 11 bases match TRBD2. Germline V gene data show CDR1 as MNHEY and CDR2 as SVGAGI. CDR3 length equals 15 residues. The J segment lost 6 bases and the V segment lost 6 bases, leaving 8 bases of the junction unmatched.

The genes are TRBV5-4 and TRBJ2-2, with a weak D call TRBD2 (7 bases). The germline V gene encodes CDR1 SGHNT and CDR2 YYREEE (reference sequence). V was shortened by 1 base and J by 5 bases, with 15 bases between the two germline ends. This CDR3 region has 16 residues. The CDR3 nucleotides read TGTGCCAGCAGCTTGTGGACAGCGGGGCTAACCGGGGAGCTGTTTTTT. Its protein product is CASSLWTAGLTGELFF.

The chain combines TRBV2 with TRBJ2-3; TRBD2 aligns across 7 bases. Germline assignment: CDR1 SNHLY and CDR2 FYNNEI. This CDR3 is built from 15 residues. With V trimmed by 4 bases and J by 2 bases, 6 bases remained unmatched. CDR3 region: CASSVGGRHTDTQYF. The DNA for the CDR3 is TGTGCCAGCAGTGTAGGCGGGAGACACACAGATACGCAGTATTTT.

This chain uses TRBV6-1 with TRBJ2-1; 7 nucleotides agree with TRBD1. Trimming cost V 3 bases and J 7 bases; bases outside gene matches: 12. Looked up from germline, CDR1 is MNHNS and CDR2 is SASEGT. CDR3 length equals 16 residues. The CDR3 coding sequence is TGTGCCAGCAGTGACTGGGCAGGGGGTACGGGAAATGAGCAGTTCTTC. This encodes CASSDWAGGTGNEQFF.

This chain joins TRBV29-1 and TRBJ2-3; TRBD2 agrees at 7 bases. Germline values: CDR1 SQVTM, CDR2 ANQGSEA. The V and J ends lost 3 bases and 1 base, in that order; junction bases with no gene match: 4. The CDR3 covers 14 residues. The CDR3 region has the DNA TGCAGCGTTGAGTTAGCGGGTCGCACAGATACGCAGTATTTT. This gives the protein CSVELAGRTDTQYF.

V usage is TRBV27 and J usage is TRBJ2-7; 8 bases are a match to TRBD1. The length of the CDR3 is 15 residues. The germline V gene has CDR1 MNHEY and CDR2 SMNVEV (reference sequence). After removal of 3 bases from V and 5 bases from J, the junction contained 9 bases not matched to a gene. The CDR3: CASSFLPGQGHEQYF. The CDR3 DNA reads as TGTGCCAGCAGTTTCCTCCCTGGACAGGGCCACGAGCAGTACTTC.

This clone has only a few counts. The V gene is TRBV7-8, the J gene TRBJ2-1, with TRBD1 matching 7 bases. The V gene's germline CDR1 is SGHVS and CDR2 FQNEAQ. The CDR3 contains 15 residues. Unmatched junction bases numbered 11, after V lost 6 bases and J lost 6 bases. The chain's CDR3 is CASRQGPSWGNEQFF. DNA of the CDR3: TGTGCCAGCAGACAGGGGCCTAGCTGGGGCAATGAGCAGTTCTTC.

The rearrangement uses TRBV6-8 and TRBJ2-1; 8 bases align to TRBD2. Germline trimming cut 5 bases from V and 0 bases from J; bases unmatched to any gene: 3. Germline lookup yields CDR1 MNHGY and CDR2 SAAAGT. The CDR3 spans 15 residues. The CDR3 is CASSGGGYSYNEQFF. DNA of the CDR3: TGTGCCAGCAGTGGCGGGGGGTACTCCTACAATGAGCAGTTCTTC.

This clone was detected only once. The V and J genes are TRBV4-1 and TRBJ2-1; 8 nucleotides line up with TRBD2. The CDR3 has 15 amino acids. V gave up 1 base and J gave up 3 bases; unmatched junction bases: 2. In germline, CDR1 is MGHRA, CDR2 YSYEKL. CDR3 sequence reads: CASSQVLAVYNEQFF. In nucleotides, the CDR3 is TGCGCCAGCAGCCAAGTACTAGCGGTCTACAATGAGCAGTTCTTC.

V and J are TRBV10-1 and TRBJ2-2; 11 bases align to TRBD2. The CDR3 has 19 amino acids. With V trimmed by 6 bases and J by 3 bases, 15 bases remained unmatched. Germline V gene data show CDR1 as WNHNN and CDR2 as SYGVQD (reference sequence). DNA for the CDR3: TGCGCCAGCAGCCTAGAGAGACCGGGACTAGCGGAGGACACCGGGGAGCTGTTTTTT. It translates to CASSLERPGLAEDTGELFF.

The gene calls are TRBV7-9 and TRBJ2-2; TRBD2 matches 12 bases. Trimming cost V 6 bases and J 5 bases; bases outside gene matches: 10. Germline V CDR1 and CDR2: SEHNR, FQNEAQ (reference sequence). This CDR3 comprises 17 residues. CDR3 sequence (DNA): TGTGCCAGCAGACCGACTAGCGGGAGAATGGGAACCGGGGAGCTGTTTTTT. It encodes CASRPTSGRMGTGELFF.

The J gene is TRBJ2-3, the V gene TRBV11-3; TRBD2 is a possible D gene (6 bases). The germline V and J ends were trimmed by 1 base and 2 bases, with 16 bases remaining between them. The CDR3 length is 17 residues. The germline V gene encodes CDR1 SGHNT and CDR2 YENEEA. This chain's CDR3 is CASSLVRWEASTDTQYF. In DNA, the CDR3 is TGTGCCAGCAGCTTAGTACGGTGGGAGGCGTCCACAGATACGCAGTATTTT.

The gene calls are TRBV6-5 and TRBJ2-7; no clear D. The CDR3 runs 14 residues. In germline, CDR1 is MNHEY, CDR2 SVGAGI. V was cut by 0 bases and J by 3 bases, with 9 bases left in between. Here the CDR3 reads CASSYSADFYEQYF. CDR3 nucleotide sequence: TGTGCCAGCAGTTACTCGGCAGACTTCTACGAGCAGTACTTC.

In its sample, this clone was seen once. The rearrangement uses TRBV5-1 and TRBJ2-3; TRBD2 aligns across 11 bases. Germline assignment: CDR1 SGHRS and CDR2 YFSETQ. With V trimmed by 0 bases and J by 2 bases, 5 bases remained unmatched. The CDR3 contains 17 residues. The CDR3 DNA reads TGCGCCAGCAGCTTGGCCGTGACTAGCGGGAACACAGATACGCAGTATTTT. As protein: CASSLAVTSGNTDTQYF.

This chain joins TRBV24-1 and TRBJ2-6; D possibly corresponds to TRBD1 (6 bases). V was shortened by 1 base and J by 3 bases, with 9 bases between the two germline ends. The germline CDR1 and CDR2 sequences are KGHDR and SFDVKD. This CDR3 has 16 residues. The CDR3 sequence: CATSDFRGFGANVLTF. In DNA, the CDR3 is TGTGCCACCAGTGATTTCAGGGGTTTTGGGGCCAACGTCCTGACTTTC.

The V call is TRBV4-1, the J call TRBJ2-3; 7 positions match TRBD2. The CDR3 is 15 residues long. CDR1 is MGHRA, CDR2 YSYEKL, per germline. Losses at the gene ends were 3 bases for V and 0 bases for J; bases not matched to a gene: 3. The CDR3 here is CASSQRESSTDTQYF. The CDR3, as DNA: TGCGCCAGCAGCCAGCGGGAGAGCAGCACAGATACGCAGTATTTT.